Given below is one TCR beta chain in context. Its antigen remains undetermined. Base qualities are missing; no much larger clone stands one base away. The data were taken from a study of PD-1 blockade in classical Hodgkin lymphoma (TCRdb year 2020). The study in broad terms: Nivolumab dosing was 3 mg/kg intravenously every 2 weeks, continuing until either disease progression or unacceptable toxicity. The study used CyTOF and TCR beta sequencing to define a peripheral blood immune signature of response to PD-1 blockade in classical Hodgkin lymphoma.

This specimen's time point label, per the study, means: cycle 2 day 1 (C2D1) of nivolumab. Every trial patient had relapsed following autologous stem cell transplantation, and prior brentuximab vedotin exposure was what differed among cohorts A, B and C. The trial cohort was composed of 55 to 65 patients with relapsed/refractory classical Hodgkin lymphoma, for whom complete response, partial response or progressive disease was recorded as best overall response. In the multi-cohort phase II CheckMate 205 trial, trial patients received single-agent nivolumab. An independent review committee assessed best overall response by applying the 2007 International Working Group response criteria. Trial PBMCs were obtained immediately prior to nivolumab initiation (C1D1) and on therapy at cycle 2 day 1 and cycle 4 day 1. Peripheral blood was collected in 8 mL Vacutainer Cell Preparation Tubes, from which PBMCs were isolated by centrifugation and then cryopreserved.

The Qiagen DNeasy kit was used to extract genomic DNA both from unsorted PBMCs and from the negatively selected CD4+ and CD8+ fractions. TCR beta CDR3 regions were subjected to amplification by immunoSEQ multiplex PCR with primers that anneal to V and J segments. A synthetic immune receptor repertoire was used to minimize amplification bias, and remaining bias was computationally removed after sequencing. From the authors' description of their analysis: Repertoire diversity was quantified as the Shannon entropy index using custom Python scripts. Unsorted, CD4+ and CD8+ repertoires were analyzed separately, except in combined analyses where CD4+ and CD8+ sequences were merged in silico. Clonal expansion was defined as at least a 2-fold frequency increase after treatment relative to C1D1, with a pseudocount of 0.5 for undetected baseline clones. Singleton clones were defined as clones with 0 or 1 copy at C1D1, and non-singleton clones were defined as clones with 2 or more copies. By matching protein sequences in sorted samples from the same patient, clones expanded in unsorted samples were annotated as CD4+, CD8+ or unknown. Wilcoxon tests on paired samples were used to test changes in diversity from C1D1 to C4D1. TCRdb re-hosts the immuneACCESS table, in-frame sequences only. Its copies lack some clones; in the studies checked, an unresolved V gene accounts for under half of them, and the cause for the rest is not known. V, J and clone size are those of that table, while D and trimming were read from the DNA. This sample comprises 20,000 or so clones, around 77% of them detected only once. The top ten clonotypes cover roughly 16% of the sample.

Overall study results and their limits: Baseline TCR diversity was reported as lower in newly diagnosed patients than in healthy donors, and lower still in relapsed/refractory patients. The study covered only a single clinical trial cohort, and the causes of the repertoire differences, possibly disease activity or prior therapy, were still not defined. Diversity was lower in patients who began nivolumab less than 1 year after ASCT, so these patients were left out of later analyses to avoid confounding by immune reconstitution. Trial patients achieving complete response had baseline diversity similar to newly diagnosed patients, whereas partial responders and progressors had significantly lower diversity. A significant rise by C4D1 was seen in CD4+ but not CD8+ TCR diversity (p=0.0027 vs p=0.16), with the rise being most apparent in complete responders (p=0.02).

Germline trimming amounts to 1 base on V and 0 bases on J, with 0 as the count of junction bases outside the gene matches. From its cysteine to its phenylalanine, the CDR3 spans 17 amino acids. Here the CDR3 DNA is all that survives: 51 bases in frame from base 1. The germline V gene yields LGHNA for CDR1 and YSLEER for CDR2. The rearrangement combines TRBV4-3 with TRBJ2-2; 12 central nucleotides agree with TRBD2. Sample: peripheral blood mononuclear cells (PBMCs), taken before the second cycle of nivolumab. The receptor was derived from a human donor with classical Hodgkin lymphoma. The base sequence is TGCGCCAGCAGCCAAGGACTAGCGGGAGCGAACACCGGGGAGCTGTTTTTT. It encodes CASSQGLAGANTGELFF.